Listed here are 16 T cell receptor beta chains from one sample, sequenced in a study of CD8 T cells in ankylosing spondylitis. MiXCR, applied by TCRdb to the 5' RACE reads, yields one record per CDR3 protein. Of 200,000 to 250,000 distinct CDR3 sequences listed, around a tenth are singletons. Sequencing was performed on blood, either unsorted or a sorted T cell fraction (not recorded which). These TCRs come from a male donor with ankylosing spondylitis or in good health (not recorded which).

The chain couples TRBV24-1 to TRBJ1-2, with 7 bases fitting TRBD1. Germline assignment: CDR1 KGHDR and CDR2 SFDVKD. V lost 4 bases and J lost 4; bases outside the gene matches: 5. The CDR3 consists of 14 residues. CDR3 in amino acids: CATSEVDRAYGYTF. The CDR3 nucleotides read TGTGCCACCAGTGAAGTTGACAGGGCCTATGGCTACACCTTC.

This clonotype was detected a few times. The chain uses TRBV7-8 and TRBJ2-2; D is ambiguous. In germline, CDR1 is SGHVS, CDR2 FQNEAQ. Deletions cut 10 bases from V and 0 bases from J, with 15 bases between. The CDR3 spans 15 residues. DNA of the CDR3: TGTGCCATATATCATGTGACTGCGAACACCGGGGAGCTGTTTTTT. This encodes CAIYHVTANTGELFF.

This clonotype was counted many times. This chain joins TRBV5-1 and TRBJ2-5, with no clear D. Between the trimmed V and J ends, which lost 6 bases and 4 bases, there was a span of 13 bases. Germline V CDR1 and CDR2: SGHRS, YFSETQ. This CDR3 is 13 amino acids long. In DNA, the CDR3 is TGCGCCAGCATGCCGGCCCCGCTAGAGACCCAGTACTTC. This encodes CASMPAPLETQYF. Together with reference TRBV5-1 and TRBJ2-5, the CDR3 gives the full variable domain: KAGVTQTPRYLIKTRGQQVTLSCSPISGHRSVSWYQQTPGQGLQFLFEYFSETQRNKGNFPGRFSGRQFSNSRSEMNVSTLELGDSALYLCASMPAPLETQYFGPGTRLLVL.

This clonotype showed up many times. The chain carries TRBV20-1 and TRBJ1-1, with 9 bases that match TRBD1. Per the germline V gene, CDR1 is DFQATT and CDR2 is SNEGSKA (reference sequence). V lost 0 bases, J lost 1 base, and 3 bases stayed unmatched. The CDR3 is 15 amino acids. The CDR3 sequence is CSARDVDRGNTEAFF. The CDR3 DNA reads as TGCAGTGCTAGAGATGTGGACAGGGGGAACACTGAAGCTTTCTTT.

This clonotype was found a few times. V and J are TRBV12-2 and TRBJ2-4; the D call of TRBD2 is as the table states it, not checked on the DNA. TRBV12-2 is reported as a pseudogene. The CDR3 has 17 amino acids. Here the CDR3 reads CASRFRAGMRAKNIQYF. The CDR3 nucleotides are TGTGCAAGTCGCTTTCGAGCGGGGATGAGAGCCAAAAACATTCAGTACTTC.

A few counts support this clonotype. The genes are TRBV28 and TRBJ2-7, with 8 nucleotides matching TRBD1. After removal of 6 bases from V and 7 bases from J, the junction contained 8 bases not matched to a gene. Germline V CDR1 and CDR2: MDHEN, SYDVKM. This CDR3 is 13 amino acids long. CDR3 DNA: TGTGCCAGCAGCTCGGGACAGGAAGCTGAGCAGTACTTC. Encoded protein: CASSSGQEAEQYF.

Worth noting for this clonotype: A much larger clone lies a single base off, so this may be a read error. V is TRBV12-3 or TRBV12-4 and J is TRBJ1-1; D ambiguous. CDR3 length equals 14 residues. Here the CDR3 DNA reads TGTGCCAGCAGTTTTTTACGTGAGAACACTGAACCTTTCTTT. Translating it yields CASSFLRENTEPFF.

The chain couples TRBV2 to TRBJ2-7, with D unresolved. Deletions cut 8 bases from V and 5 bases from J, with 4 bases between. This CDR3 spans 9 amino acids. From germline, CDR1 is SNHLY and CDR2 FYNNEI. CDR3 in DNA: TGTGCCAGCGGGGACGAGCAGTACTTC. The encoded protein is CASGDEQYF.

This clonotype was seen many times. This sequence joins TRBV20-1 and TRBJ1-2, with no clear D. CDR1 DFQATT and CDR2 SNEGSKA come from the germline V gene (reference sequence). The CDR3 spans 13 residues. Trimming left V 4 bases short and J 7 bases short, with 16 bases between. The CDR3 region has the DNA TGCAGTGCTATACGTCACAAAGGACGTGGCTACACCTTC. Protein product: CSAIRHKGRGYTF.

The sample holds many counts of this clonotype. The chain couples TRBV5-1 to TRBJ2-1; D call uncertain. CDR1 is SGHRS, CDR2 YFSETQ, per germline. Trimming took 5 bases from V and 1 from J, leaving 10 bases between them. This CDR3 region has 14 residues. CDR3 coding DNA: TGCGCCAGCAGAACGGGCCCTTCCTACAATGAGCAGTTCTTC. Protein: CASRTGPSYNEQFF.

This clonotype occurred many times. This chain links TRBV20-1 with TRBJ2-1, with TRBD2 matching 12 bases. The V and J ends lost 3 bases and 2 bases, in that order; junction bases with no gene match: 14. This CDR3 spans 19 amino acids. Germline-derived CDR1 and CDR2 are DFQATT and SNEGSKA (reference sequence). CDR3 in DNA: TGCAGTGCTAGTGGGATCCCGGGACTAGCGGGCTGGACCTACAATGAGCAGTTCTTC. Protein: CSASGIPGLAGWTYNEQFF.

Ten or more counts support this clonotype. J is TRBJ2-6 and V is TRBV29-1; the D is unclear. V was cut by 4 bases and J by 3 bases, with 4 bases left in between. This CDR3 contains 12 residues. CDR1 and CDR2 (germline): SQVTM, ANQGSEA. CDR3 residues: CSVGSGANVLTF. The CDR3 nucleotides are TGCAGCGTTGGCAGTGGGGCCAACGTCCTGACTTTC.

This clonotype appeared a single time. The genes are TRBV5-1 and TRBJ2-7; 7 bases agree with TRBD2. Germline V lookup: CDR1 SGHRS, CDR2 YFSETQ. The CDR3 length is 15 residues. V trimming: 2 bases; J trimming: 3 bases; junction bases outside the gene matches: 8. The CDR3 bases are TGCGCCAGCAGCTTCTCTAGCGGCCCGGGCTACGAGCAGTACTTC. Protein sequence: CASSFSSGPGYEQYF. Full variable domain (rest looked up from reference TRBV5-1 and TRBJ2-7): KAGVTQTPRYLIKTRGQQVTLSCSPISGHRSVSWYQQTPGQGLQFLFEYFSETQRNKGNFPGRFSGRQFSNSRSEMNVSTLELGDSALYLCASSFSSGPGYEQYFGPGTRLTVT.

The chain links TRBV12-3 or TRBV12-4 to TRBJ2-3; D remains unclear. The CDR3 is made up of 12 amino acids. V lost 4 bases and J lost 6, with 8 bases in between. CDR3 nucleotides: TGTGCCAGCAGTTCTCATTTGGATACGCAGTATTTT. As protein: CASSSHLDTQYF.

This clonotype was seen only a few times. The CDR3 nucleotides are TGTGCCAGCAGGATCGGGGGGGTCGGGACCGGGGAGCTGTTTTTT. Protein sequence: CASRIGGVGTGELFF. The V and J genes are TRBV28 and TRBJ2-2, with 8 bases aligning to TRBD2. Germline V gives CDR1 MDHEN, CDR2 SYDVKM. This CDR3 comprises 15 residues. V was clipped by 6 bases and J by 5 bases; unmatched bases: 8.

The chain carries TRBV7-6 and TRBJ2-3; 14 bases agree with TRBD2. Germline V gene data show CDR1 as SGHVS and CDR2 as FNYEAQ. The CDR3 spans 19 residues. Losses at the gene ends were 7 bases for V and 2 bases for J; bases not matched to a gene: 14. The chain's CDR3 is CASNLNPGLAGVPTDTQYF. CDR3 DNA sequence: TGTGCCAGCAACCTAAACCCGGGACTAGCGGGAGTACCCACAGATACGCAGTATTTT. The whole variable domain, remainder taken from reference TRBV7-6 and TRBJ2-3, is GAGVSQSPRYKVTKRGQDVALRCDPISGHVSLYWYRQALGQGPEFLTYFNYEAQQDKSGLPNDRFSAERPEGSISTLTIQRTEQRDSAMYRCASNLNPGLAGVPTDTQYFGPGTRLTVL.